This entry lists 10 T cell receptor beta chains sequenced from one sample in a study of blood T cells in healthy people across ages. Then a second PCR, running about 6 to 12 cycles, was carried out with a sample-barcoded 5' primer and a J-beta primer mix. TCRdb called the 5' RACE reads again in MiXCR, with one record for every CDR3 protein. The table has approximately 1,100,000 distinct CDR3 sequences, 45% seen once; the top ten hold about 20%. Material for sequencing was blood. These receptor sequences come from a woman aged 55-70 years in good health.

There are a few counts of this clonotype. The chain is built from TRBV5-1 and TRBJ2-1; D is ambiguous. CDR3 length: 15 amino acids. Germline values: CDR1 SGHRS, CDR2 YFSETQ. Trimming left V 4 bases short and J 0 bases short, with 11 bases between. CDR3 loop: CASSPEIYSYNEQFF. DNA of the CDR3: TGCGCCAGCAGCCCGGAAATCTACTCCTACAATGAGCAGTTCTTC.

This clonotype was counted a few times. The chain recombines TRBV20-1 with TRBJ2-7; TRBD2 matches 11 bases. This CDR3 is 18 amino acids long. The germline V gene has CDR1 DFQATT and CDR2 SNEGSKA (reference sequence). The trim removed 3 bases at V and 0 bases at J, leaving 13 bases unmatched. The CDR3 loop is CSASLLSGRAMSSYEQYF. DNA for the CDR3: TGCAGTGCTAGCCTCCTTAGCGGGAGGGCCATGAGCTCCTACGAGCAGTACTTC.

The chain couples TRBV20-1 to TRBJ1-5; 9 bases match TRBD1. Germline CDR1 reads DFQATT; CDR2 reads SNEGSKA (reference sequence). This CDR3 comprises 15 residues. V shed 2 bases, J shed 6 bases, and the junction held 8 bases outside the gene matches. Written as DNA, the CDR3 is TGCAGTGCTAGACCCTCGACAGGGGGAGGTCAGCCCCAGCATTTT. This sequence encodes CSARPSTGGGQPQHF.

This clonotype occurred a few times. In DNA, the CDR3 is TGTGCCAGCACGACCGGGGAGGGACTAGGGATAAATGAGCAGTTCTTC. It encodes CASTTGEGLGINEQFF. The V gene is TRBV27, the J gene TRBJ2-1; 8 bases line up with TRBD2. The CDR3 totals 16 residues. Germline CDR1 is MNHEY and CDR2 is SMNVEV (reference sequence). After removal of 7 bases from V and 7 bases from J, the junction contained 15 bases not matched to a gene.

This clonotype turned up a few times. The rearrangement joins TRBV4-1 to TRBJ2-3; TRBD1 agrees at 12 bases. The CDR3 spans 18 residues. CDR1 is MGHRA and CDR2 is YSYEKL in the germline V gene. Trimming cost V 3 bases and J 6 bases; bases outside gene matches: 13. Written as DNA, the CDR3 is TGCGCCAGCAGCCAGCCCGGGACAGGGGGCAATTTGTTGGATACGCAGTATTTT. Its protein is CASSQPGTGGNLLDTQYF.

The table lists this clonotype with a few counts. The chain couples TRBV27 to TRBJ2-3; D gene ambiguous. This CDR3 has 13 amino acids. In germline, CDR1 is MNHEY, CDR2 SMNVEV (reference sequence). Between the trimmed V and J ends, which lost 5 bases and 5 bases, there was a span of 11 bases. CDR3 loop: CASSPNKGDTQYF. CDR3 bases: TGTGCCAGCAGTCCGAACAAGGGAGATACGCAGTATTTT.

This clonotype occurred a few times. The V call is TRBV5-5, the J call TRBJ2-7; TRBD1 matches at 12 bases. Germline V gives CDR1 SGHKS, CDR2 YYEKEE (reference sequence). Trimming at V came to 2 bases and at J to 3 bases, leaving 6 bases not matched to a gene. This CDR3 is built from 16 residues. CDR3 sequence (DNA): TGTGCCAGCAGCTTAGATGGGACAGGGGGCTTCTACGAGCAGTACTTC. It is translated as CASSLDGTGGFYEQYF.

In DNA, the CDR3 is TGTGCCAGCGGTGGGGGGCCCTACAATGAGCAGTTCTTC. Protein product: CASGGGPYNEQFF. The chain is built from TRBV6-2 or TRBV6-3 and TRBJ2-1; D might be TRBD1 or TRBD2, each matching 6 bases. V lost 8 bases, J lost 2 bases, and 10 bases lay in between. CDR1 is MNHEY and CDR2 is SVGEGT in the germline V gene. There are 13 residues in the CDR3.

This clonotype was detected a few times. V gene TRBV11-1 combines with J gene TRBJ2-1; 8 bases are shared with TRBD2. J gave up 1 base and V 1 base, and 6 bases lay outside the gene matches. The V gene's germline CDR1 is SGHAT and CDR2 FQDESV (reference sequence). This CDR3 has 17 amino acids. CDR3: CASSLGASGLSYNEQFF. CDR3 bases: TGTGCCAGCAGCTTAGGGGCTAGCGGGCTATCCTACAATGAGCAGTTCTTC.

The CDR3 loop reads CASAKLAASQNQETQYF. CDR3 sequence (DNA): TGTGCTAGTGCCAAACTAGCGGCAAGCCAAAACCAAGAGACCCAGTACTTC. The chain couples TRBV12-5 to TRBJ2-5; TRBD2 agrees at 8 bases. CDR1 LGHNT and CDR2 FRNRAP come from the germline V gene. The V gene end was trimmed by 7 bases and the J gene end by 0 bases; junction bases not matched to a gene: 13. The CDR3 loop spans 17 amino acids.